This T cell receptor (beta chain) was sequenced during a study of CD8+ T cells in alopecia areata. Study findings and constraints: In scalp samples, resident alphabeta T cells of normal skin are also sequenced.

A note on this clone: Its antigen is not known.

In each case, RNA was isolated and then reverse transcribed into cDNA as the sequencing template. Profiling relied on immunoSEQ multiplex PCR, and the TCRdb table lists in-frame clones only, not all of them. Of around 60,000 clones in the sample, about 40% were seen once. The TCR sequence derives from a human donor with alopecia areata. Specimen: NKG2D-low CD8+ T cells sorted from blood.

This CDR3 is CASSLKGWDPPYNEQFF. CDR3 nucleotides: TGTGCCAGCAGCTTAAAAGGGTGGGACCCACCCTACAATGAGCAGTTCTTC. The chain links TRBV7-3 to TRBJ2-1, with D perhaps given as TRBD1 or TRBD2 (5 bases each). The length of the CDR3 is 17 residues. Trimming took 1 base from V and 2 from J, leaving 15 bases between them. Germline CDR1 and CDR2: SGHTA and FQGTGA.